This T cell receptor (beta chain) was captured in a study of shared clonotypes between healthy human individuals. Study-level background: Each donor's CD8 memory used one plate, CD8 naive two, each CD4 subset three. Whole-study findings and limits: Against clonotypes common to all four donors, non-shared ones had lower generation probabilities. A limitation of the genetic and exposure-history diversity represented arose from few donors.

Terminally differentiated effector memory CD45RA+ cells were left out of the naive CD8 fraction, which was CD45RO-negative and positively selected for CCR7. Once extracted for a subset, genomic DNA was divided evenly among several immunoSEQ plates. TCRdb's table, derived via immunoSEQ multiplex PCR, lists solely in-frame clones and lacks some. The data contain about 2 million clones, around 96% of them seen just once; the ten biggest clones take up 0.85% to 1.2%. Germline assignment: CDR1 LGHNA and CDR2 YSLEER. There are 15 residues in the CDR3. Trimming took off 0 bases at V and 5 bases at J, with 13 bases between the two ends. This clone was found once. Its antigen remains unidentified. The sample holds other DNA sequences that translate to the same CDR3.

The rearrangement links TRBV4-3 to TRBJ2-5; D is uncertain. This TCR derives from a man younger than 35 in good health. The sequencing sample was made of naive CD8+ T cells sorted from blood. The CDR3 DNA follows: TGCGCCAGCAGCCAAGATCGAGGTTTCCAGGAGACCCAGTACTTC. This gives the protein CASSQDRGFQETQYF.